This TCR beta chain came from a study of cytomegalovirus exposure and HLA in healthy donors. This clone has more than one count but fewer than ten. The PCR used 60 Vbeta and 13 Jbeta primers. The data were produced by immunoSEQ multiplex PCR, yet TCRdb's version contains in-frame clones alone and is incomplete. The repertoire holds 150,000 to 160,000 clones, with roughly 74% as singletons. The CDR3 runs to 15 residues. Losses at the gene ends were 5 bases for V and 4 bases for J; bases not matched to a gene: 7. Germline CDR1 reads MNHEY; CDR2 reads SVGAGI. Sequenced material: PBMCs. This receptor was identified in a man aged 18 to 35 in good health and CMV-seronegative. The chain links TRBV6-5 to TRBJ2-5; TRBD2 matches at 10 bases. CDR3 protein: CASSRLTSGAETQYF. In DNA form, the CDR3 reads TGTGCCAGCAGTCGTCTTACTAGCGGGGCAGAGACCCAGTACTTC.